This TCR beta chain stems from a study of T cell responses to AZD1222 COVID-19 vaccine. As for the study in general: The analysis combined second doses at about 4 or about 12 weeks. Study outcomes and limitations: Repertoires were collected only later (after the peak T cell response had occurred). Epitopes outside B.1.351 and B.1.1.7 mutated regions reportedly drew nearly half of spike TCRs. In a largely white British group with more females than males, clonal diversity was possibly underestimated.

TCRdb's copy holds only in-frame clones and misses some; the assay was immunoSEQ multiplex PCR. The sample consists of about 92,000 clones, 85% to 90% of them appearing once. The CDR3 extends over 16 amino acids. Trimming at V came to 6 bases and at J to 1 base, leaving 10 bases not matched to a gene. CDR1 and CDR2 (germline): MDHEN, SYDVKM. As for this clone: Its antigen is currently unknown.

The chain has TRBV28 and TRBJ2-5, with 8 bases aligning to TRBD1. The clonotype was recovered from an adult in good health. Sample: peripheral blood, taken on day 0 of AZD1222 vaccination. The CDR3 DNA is TGTGCCAGCAGGAACCCCGGGACAGGCAGCCAAGAGACCCAGTACTTC. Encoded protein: CASRNPGTGSQETQYF.